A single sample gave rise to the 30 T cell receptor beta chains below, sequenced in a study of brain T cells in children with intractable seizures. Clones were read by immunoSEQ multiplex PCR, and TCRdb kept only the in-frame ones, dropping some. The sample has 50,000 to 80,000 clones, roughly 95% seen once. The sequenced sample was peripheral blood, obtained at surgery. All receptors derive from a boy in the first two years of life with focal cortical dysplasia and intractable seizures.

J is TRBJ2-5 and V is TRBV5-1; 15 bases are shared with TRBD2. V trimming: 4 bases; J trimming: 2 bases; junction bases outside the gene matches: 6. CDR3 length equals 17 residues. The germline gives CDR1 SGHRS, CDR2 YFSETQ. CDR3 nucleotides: TGCGCCAGCAGCCCCGGGACTAGCGGGAGGAATCAAGAGACCCAGTACTTC. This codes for CASSPGTSGRNQETQYF. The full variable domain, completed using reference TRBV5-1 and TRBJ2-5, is KAGVTQTPRYLIKTRGQQVTLSCSPISGHRSVSWYQQTPGQGLQFLFEYFSETQRNKGNFPGRFSGRQFSNSRSEMNVSTLELGDSALYLCASSPGTSGRNQETQYFGPGTRLLVL.

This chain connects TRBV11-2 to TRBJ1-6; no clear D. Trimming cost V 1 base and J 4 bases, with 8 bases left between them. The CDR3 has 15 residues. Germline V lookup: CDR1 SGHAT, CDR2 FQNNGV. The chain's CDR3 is CASSLGVRYNSPLHF. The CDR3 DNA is TGTGCCAGCAGCTTAGGTGTACGGTATAATTCACCCCTCCACTTT.

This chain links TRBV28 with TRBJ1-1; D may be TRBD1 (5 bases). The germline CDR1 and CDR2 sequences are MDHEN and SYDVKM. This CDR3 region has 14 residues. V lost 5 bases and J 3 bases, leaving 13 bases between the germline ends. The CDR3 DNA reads TGTGCCAGCAGTGCAAGCGGGGGGGACACTGAAGCTTTCTTT. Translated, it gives CASSASGGDTEAFF.

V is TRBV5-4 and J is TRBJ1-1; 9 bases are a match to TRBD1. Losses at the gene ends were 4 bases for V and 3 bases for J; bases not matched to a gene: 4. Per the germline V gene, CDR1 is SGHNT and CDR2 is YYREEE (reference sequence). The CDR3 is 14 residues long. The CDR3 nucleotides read TGTGCCAGCAGCAAAAACAGGGGGCACACTGAAGCTTTCTTT. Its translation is CASSKNRGHTEAFF.

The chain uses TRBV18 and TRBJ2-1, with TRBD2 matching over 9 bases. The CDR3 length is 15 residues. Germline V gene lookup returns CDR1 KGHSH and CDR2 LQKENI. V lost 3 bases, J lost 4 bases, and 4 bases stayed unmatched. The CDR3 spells CASSPRLAEYNEQFF. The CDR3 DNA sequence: TGTGCCAGCTCACCCCGACTAGCGGAATACAATGAGCAGTTCTTC.

The DNA of the CDR3 is TGTGCCACCAGTGATTTTCGGGGAGAGGGAACAGATACGCAGTATTTT. It specifies CATSDFRGEGTDTQYF. This chain links TRBV24-1 with TRBJ2-3; a possible D gene is TRBD2 (5 bases). This CDR3 is built from 16 residues. V lost 1 base and J lost 3, with 13 bases in between. Per germline, CDR1 KGHDR and CDR2 SFDVKD.

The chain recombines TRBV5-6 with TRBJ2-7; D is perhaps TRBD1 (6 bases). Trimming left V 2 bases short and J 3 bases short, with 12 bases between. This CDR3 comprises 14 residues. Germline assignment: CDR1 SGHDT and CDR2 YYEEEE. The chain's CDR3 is CASSLGTPDYEQYF. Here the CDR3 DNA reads TGTGCCAGCAGCTTAGGGACACCCGACTACGAGCAGTACTTC.

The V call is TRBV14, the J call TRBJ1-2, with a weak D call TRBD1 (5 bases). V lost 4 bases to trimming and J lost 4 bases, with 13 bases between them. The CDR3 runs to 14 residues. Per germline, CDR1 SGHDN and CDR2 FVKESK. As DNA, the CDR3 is TGTGCCAGCAGCCCAGTGGGGGGGGTCTATGGCTACACCTTC. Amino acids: CASSPVGGVYGYTF. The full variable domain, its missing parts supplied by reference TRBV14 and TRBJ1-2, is EAGVTQFPSHSVIEKGQTVTLRCDPISGHDNLYWYRRVMGKEIKFLLHFVKESKQDESGMPNNRFLAERTGGTYSTLKVQPAELEDSGVYFCASSPVGGVYGYTFGSGTRLTVV.

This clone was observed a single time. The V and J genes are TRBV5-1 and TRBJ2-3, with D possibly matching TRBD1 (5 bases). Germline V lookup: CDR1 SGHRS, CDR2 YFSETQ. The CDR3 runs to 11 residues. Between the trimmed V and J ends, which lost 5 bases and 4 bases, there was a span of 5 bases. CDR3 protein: CASRGADTQYF. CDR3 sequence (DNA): TGCGCCAGCAGAGGGGCAGATACGCAGTATTTT.

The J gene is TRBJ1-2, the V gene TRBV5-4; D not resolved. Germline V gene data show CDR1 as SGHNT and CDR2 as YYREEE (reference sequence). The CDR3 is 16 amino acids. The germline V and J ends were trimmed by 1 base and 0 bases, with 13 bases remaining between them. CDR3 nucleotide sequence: TGTGCCAGCAGCTTGCCAAGCTTGGGTTCTAACTATGGCTACACCTTC. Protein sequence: CASSLPSLGSNYGYTF.

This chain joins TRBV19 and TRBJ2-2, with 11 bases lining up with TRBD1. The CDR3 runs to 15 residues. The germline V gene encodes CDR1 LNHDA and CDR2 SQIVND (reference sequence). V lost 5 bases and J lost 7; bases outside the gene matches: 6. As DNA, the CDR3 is TGTGCCAGTAGTGTGGACAGGGGGCATGTCGGGGAGCTGTTTTTT. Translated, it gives CASSVDRGHVGELFF.

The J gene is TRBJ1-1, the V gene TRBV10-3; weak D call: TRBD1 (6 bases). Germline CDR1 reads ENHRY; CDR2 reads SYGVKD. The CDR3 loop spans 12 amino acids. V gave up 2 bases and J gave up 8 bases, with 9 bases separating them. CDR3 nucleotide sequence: TGTGCCATCAGTGAGGTGACAGGAGAAGCTTTCTTT. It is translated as CAISEVTGEAFF.

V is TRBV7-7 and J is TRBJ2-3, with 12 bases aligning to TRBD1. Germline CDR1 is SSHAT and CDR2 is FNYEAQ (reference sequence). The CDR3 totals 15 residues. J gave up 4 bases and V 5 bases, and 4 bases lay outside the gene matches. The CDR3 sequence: CASSPGTGGADTQYF. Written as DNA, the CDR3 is TGTGCCAGCAGCCCAGGGACAGGGGGCGCAGATACGCAGTATTTT.

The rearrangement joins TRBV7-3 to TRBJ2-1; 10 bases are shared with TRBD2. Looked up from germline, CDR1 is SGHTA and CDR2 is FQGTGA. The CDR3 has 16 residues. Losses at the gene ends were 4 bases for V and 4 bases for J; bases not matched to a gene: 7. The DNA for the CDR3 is TGTGCCAGCAGCTCATCTAGCGGGAGAGATTACAATGAGCAGTTCTTC. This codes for CASSSSSGRDYNEQFF.

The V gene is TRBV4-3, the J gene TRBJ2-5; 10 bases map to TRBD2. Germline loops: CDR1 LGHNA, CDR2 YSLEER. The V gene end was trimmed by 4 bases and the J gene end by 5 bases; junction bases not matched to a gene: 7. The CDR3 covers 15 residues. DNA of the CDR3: TGCGCCAGCAGCCCTCTAGCGGGAGTAGGGGAGACCCAGTACTTC. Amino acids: CASSPLAGVGETQYF.

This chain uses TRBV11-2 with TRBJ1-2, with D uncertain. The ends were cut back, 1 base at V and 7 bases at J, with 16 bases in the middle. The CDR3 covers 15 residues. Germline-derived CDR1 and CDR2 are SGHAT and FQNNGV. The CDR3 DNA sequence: TGTGCCAGCAGCTTAGGGACTAGGGTCCGCACTGGCTACACCTTC. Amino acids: CASSLGTRVRTGYTF.

DNA for the CDR3: TGTGCCAGCAGCCTGCGAGGGGGAGGCCCTTTGAACACTGAAGCTTTCTTT. The encoded protein is CASSLRGGGPLNTEAFF. This chain uses TRBV28 with TRBJ1-1; D is perhaps TRBD1 (6 bases). Germline V gives CDR1 MDHEN, CDR2 SYDVKM. V was shortened by 6 bases and J by 0 bases, with 20 bases between the two germline ends. The CDR3 has 17 residues.

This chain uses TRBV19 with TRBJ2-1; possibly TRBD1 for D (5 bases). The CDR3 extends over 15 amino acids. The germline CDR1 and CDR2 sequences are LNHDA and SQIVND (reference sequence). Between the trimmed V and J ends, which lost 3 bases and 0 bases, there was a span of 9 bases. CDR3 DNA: TGTGCCAGTAGTATCAGGGCGAGCTCCTACAATGAGCAGTTCTTC. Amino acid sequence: CASSIRASSYNEQFF. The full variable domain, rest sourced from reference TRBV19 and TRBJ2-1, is DGGITQSPKYLFRKEGQNVTLSCEQNLNHDAMYWYRQDPGQGLRLIYYSQIVNDFQKGDIAEGYSVSREKKESFPLTVTSAQKNPTAFYLCASSIRASSYNEQFFGPGTRLTVL.

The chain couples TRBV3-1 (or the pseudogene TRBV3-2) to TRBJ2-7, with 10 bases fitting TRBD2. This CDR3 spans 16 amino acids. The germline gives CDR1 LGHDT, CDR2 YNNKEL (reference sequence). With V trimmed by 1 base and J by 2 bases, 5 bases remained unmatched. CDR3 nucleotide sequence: TGTGCCAGCAGCCAAGGACTAGCGGGTGCAACCTACGAGCAGTACTTC. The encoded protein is CASSQGLAGATYEQYF.

This CDR3 reads CASSAIQGAYTEAFF. DNA for the CDR3: TGTGCCAGCAGTGCGATTCAGGGGGCCTACACTGAAGCTTTCTTT. The V call is TRBV6-4, the J call TRBJ1-1; 8 bases are shared with TRBD1. Germline loops: CDR1 MRHNA, CDR2 SNTAGT. The CDR3 runs 15 residues. Trimming at V came to 4 bases and at J to 3 bases, leaving 7 bases not matched to a gene.

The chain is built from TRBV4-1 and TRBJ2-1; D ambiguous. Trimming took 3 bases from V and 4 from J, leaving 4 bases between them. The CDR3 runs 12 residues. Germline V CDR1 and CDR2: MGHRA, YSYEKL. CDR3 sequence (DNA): TGCGCCAGCAGCCAGACGTACAATGAGCAGTTCTTC. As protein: CASSQTYNEQFF.

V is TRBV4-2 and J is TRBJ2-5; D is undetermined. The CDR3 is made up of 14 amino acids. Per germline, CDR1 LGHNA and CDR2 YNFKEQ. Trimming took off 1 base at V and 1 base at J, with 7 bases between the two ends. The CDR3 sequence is CASSQGSIQETQYF. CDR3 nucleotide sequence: TGTGCCAGCAGCCAAGGTTCTATCCAAGAGACCCAGTACTTC.

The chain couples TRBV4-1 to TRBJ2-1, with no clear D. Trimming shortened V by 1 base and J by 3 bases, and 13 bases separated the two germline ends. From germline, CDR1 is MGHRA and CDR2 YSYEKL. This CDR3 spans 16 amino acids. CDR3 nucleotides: TGCGCCAGCAGCCAAGCCACCTCTGGGTTCTACAATGAGCAGTTCTTC. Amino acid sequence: CASSQATSGFYNEQFF.

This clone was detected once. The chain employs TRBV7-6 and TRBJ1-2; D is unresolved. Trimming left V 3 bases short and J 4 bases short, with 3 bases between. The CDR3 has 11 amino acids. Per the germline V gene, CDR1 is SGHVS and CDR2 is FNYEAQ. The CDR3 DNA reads TGTGCCAGCAGCTTCTCCTATGGCTACACCTTC. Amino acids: CASSFSYGYTF.

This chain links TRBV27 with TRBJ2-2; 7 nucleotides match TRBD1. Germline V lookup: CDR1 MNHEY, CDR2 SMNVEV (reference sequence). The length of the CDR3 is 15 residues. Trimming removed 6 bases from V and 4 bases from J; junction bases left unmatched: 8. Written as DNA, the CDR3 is TGTGCCAGCAGAGGGGGCAGGGCCGGCACCGGGGAGCTGTTTTTT. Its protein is CASRGGRAGTGELFF.

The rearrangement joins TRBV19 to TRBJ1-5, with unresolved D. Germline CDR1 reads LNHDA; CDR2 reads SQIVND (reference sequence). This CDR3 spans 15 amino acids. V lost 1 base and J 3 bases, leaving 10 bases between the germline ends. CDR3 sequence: CASSIGRQHNQPQHF. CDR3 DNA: TGTGCCAGTAGTATAGGTCGGCAGCACAATCAGCCCCAGCATTTT.

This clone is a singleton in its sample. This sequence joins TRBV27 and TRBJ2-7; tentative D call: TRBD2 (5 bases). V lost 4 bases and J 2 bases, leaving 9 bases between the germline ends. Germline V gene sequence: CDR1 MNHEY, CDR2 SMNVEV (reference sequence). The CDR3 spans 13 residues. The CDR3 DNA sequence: TGTGCCAGCAGTTGGGGAGAAACCTACGAGCAGTACTTC. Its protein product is CASSWGETYEQYF.

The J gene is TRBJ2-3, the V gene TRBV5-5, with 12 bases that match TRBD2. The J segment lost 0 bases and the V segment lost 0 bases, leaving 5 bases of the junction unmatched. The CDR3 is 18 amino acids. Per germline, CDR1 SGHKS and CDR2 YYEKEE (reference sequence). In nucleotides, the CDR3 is TGTGCCAGCAGCTTGGGACTAGCGGGGGAATCTAGCACAGATACGCAGTATTTT. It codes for CASSLGLAGESSTDTQYF.

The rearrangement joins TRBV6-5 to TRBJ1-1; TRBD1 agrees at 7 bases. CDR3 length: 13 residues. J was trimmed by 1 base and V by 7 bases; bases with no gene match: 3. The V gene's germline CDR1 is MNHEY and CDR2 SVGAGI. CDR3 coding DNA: TGTGCCAGCATTAGGGACAGGAACACTGAAGCTTTCTTT. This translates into CASIRDRNTEAFF.

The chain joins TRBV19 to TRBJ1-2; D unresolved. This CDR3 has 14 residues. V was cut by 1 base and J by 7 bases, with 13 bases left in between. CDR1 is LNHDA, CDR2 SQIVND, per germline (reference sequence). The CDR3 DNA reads TGTGCCAGTAGTATAGGGCCCAAAACCGGTGGCTACACCTTC. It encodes CASSIGPKTGGYTF.